This is a list of T cell receptor beta chains from one sample in a study of shared clonotypes between healthy human individuals. Clones were read by immunoSEQ multiplex PCR, and TCRdb kept only the in-frame ones, dropping some. The table lists 950,000 to 1,100,000 clones, approximately 80% of them singletons, with roughly 0.57% in the top ten. The sequenced sample consisted of memory CD4+ T cells from PBMCs. These TCRs come from a man aged 18 to 35 in good health. Some clones in this sample may be carry-over from other donors' samples. CDR3s include the opening cysteine and the closing phenylalanine or tryptophan. A D gene is named only where the DNA matches it firmly. Clone sizes are given selectively: once, few, many, or a class where the clone is expanded.

CDR3aa,CDR3nt,v_gene,j_gene,abundance,d_gene
CSVDRQLMNTEAFF,TGCAGCGTTGATCGCCAGCTCATGAACACTGAAGCTTTCTTT,TRBV29-1,TRBJ1-1,-,-
CASSLQGSGGGSTDTQYF,TGTGCCAGCAGCCTCCAGGGTAGCGGGGGGGGCAGCACAGATACGCAGTATTTT,TRBV7-2,TRBJ2-3,-,TRBD2
CASSFPLGAGGATYGYTF,TGTGCCAGCAGTTTTCCTCTCGGGGCAGGGGGCGCGACTTATGGCTACACCTTC,TRBV28,TRBJ1-2,-,TRBD1
CASSAKGGGAGYTF,TGTGCCAGCAGTGCCAAGGGGGGGGGCGCTGGCTACACCTTC,TRBV27,TRBJ1-2,-,-
CASSRGQQETQYF,TGCGCCAGCAGCAGAGGACAGCAAGAGACCCAGTACTTC,TRBV5-1,TRBJ2-5,-,-
CASSPGQGIGNTIYF,TGTGCCAGCAGTCCAGGACAGGGAATTGGAAACACCATATATTTT,TRBV6-5,TRBJ1-3,-,TRBD1
CASSQATGRDSGANVLTF,TGCGCCAGCAGCCAAGCAACAGGGAGAGACTCTGGGGCCAACGTCCTGACTTTC,TRBV4-1,TRBJ2-6,-,-
CASSWRRYATF,TGTGCCAGCAGCTGGAGGCGGTACGCCACCTTC,TRBV7-3,TRBJ1-2,-,-
CSASSRAEQYF,TGCAGTGCTAGCTCTCGGGCCGAGCAGTACTTC,TRBV20-1,TRBJ2-7,-,-
CASSRAGDEKLFF,TGTGCCAGCAGCAGGGCTGGGGATGAAAAACTGTTTTTT,TRBV6-5,TRBJ1-4,once,-
CASSLPLVGRYEQYF,TGTGCCAGCAGTCTACCACTAGTTGGGAGATACGAGCAGTACTTC,TRBV7-8,TRBJ2-7,-,-
CASSQQVLGEQPQHF,TGTGCCAGCAGCCAACAAGTGCTGGGTGAGCAGCCCCAGCATTTT,TRBV7-2,TRBJ1-5,-,-
CASSHGVSGVNTEAFF,TGTGCCAGCTCACACGGCGTATCGGGGGTCAACACTGAAGCTTTCTTT,TRBV18,TRBJ1-1,-,-
CASSRPTGGELFF,TGCGCCAGCAGCCGGCCTACTGGCGGGGAGCTGTTTTTT,TRBV4-3,TRBJ2-2,-,-
CASSQSPVVAPNEQFF,TGCGCCAGCAGTCAATCTCCTGTGGTAGCGCCCAATGAGCAGTTCTTC,TRBV23-1,TRBJ2-1,-,-
CASSPGDNYQETQYF,TGTGCCAGCAGCCCCGGGGATAACTATCAAGAGACCCAGTACTTC,TRBV9,TRBJ2-5,-,-
CASSGQAYEQYF,TGCGCCAGCAGTGGACAGGCCTACGAGCAGTACTTC,TRBV10-2,TRBJ2-7,-,-
CASSLLWGTEAFF,TGTGCCAGCAGCCTACTCTGGGGGACTGAAGCTTTCTTT,TRBV6-5,TRBJ1-1,-,-
CASSRGESGTEAFF,TGTGCCAGCAGCCGAGGGGAGTCGGGGACTGAAGCTTTCTTT,TRBV7-3,TRBJ1-1,-,-
CASSVDRVRTGELFF,TGTGCCAGCAGCGTAGACAGGGTTCGCACCGGGGAGCTGTTTTTT,TRBV9,TRBJ2-2,-,-
CASSMGTGAYNEQFF,TGTGCCAGCAGCATGGGGACAGGGGCCTACAATGAGCAGTTCTTC,TRBV11-2,TRBJ2-1,-,TRBD1
CAASRALYTEAFF,TGTGCCGCATCCAGAGCCCTATACACTGAAGCTTTCTTT,TRBV6-1,TRBJ1-1,-,-
CASSPPQGGAGELFF,TGCGCCAGCAGCCCCCCCCAGGGGGGAGCCGGGGAGCTGTTTTTT,TRBV5-1,TRBJ2-2,-,-
CASSRVGGISYNEQFF,TGTGCCAGCAGCCGGGTTGGCGGGATCTCCTACAATGAGCAGTTCTTC,TRBV7-3,TRBJ2-1,few,-
CASAVGGHTGELFF,TGTGCCAGCGCGGTAGGGGGTCACACCGGGGAGCTGTTTTTT,TRBV11-3,TRBJ2-2,-,-
CASSPPGQGITATNEKLFF,TGTGCCAGCTCCCCACCGGGACAGGGGATAACTGCAACTAATGAAAAACTGTTTTTT,TRBV18,TRBJ1-4,few,TRBD1
CASSLVDNSLYGYTF,TGTGCCAGCAGTTTGGTGGATAACTCTTTGTATGGCTACACCTTC,TRBV28,TRBJ1-2,-,-
CASSEASPGELFF,TGTGCCAGCAGTGAAGCTAGCCCCGGGGAGCTGTTTTTT,TRBV2,TRBJ2-2,-,-
CASSELRVRRGLSGELFF,TGTGCCAGCAGTGAGCTTCGGGTTAGACGGGGTTTGAGCGGGGAGCTGTTTTTT,TRBV2,TRBJ2-2,-,-